A single sample is the source of the 18 T cell receptor beta chains below, sequenced in a study of shared clonotypes between healthy human individuals. Generated by immunoSEQ multiplex PCR, the TCRdb table keeps only in-frame clones and is missing some. The table has about 1 million clones, under 80% seen once. The sample comprised memory CD4+ T cells sorted from blood. Subset in this sample: CD45RA-negative fraction. These receptors all come from a man younger than 35 in good health.

The genes are TRBV5-1 and TRBJ2-7, with D unclear. Germline V gives CDR1 SGHRS, CDR2 YFSETQ. V lost 0 bases to trimming and J lost 5 bases, with 15 bases between them. The CDR3 loop spans 15 amino acids. In DNA, the CDR3 is TGCGCCAGCAGCTTGGACAGCCCCCCTCTCGACGAGCAGTACTTC. Translating it yields CASSLDSPPLDEQYF.

This rearrangement joins TRBV2 to TRBJ1-1; the D is unclear. The germline CDR1 and CDR2 sequences are SNHLY and FYNNEI. This CDR3 has 15 amino acids. Between the trimmed V and J ends, which lost 5 bases and 1 base, there was a span of 14 bases. The CDR3 sequence is CASSRTGTQNTEAFF. The CDR3 DNA reads as TGTGCCAGCAGTCGTACGGGAACCCAGAACACTGAAGCTTTCTTT.

The CDR3, as DNA: TGCGCCAGCAGCTTGGCCAGGCAGGGAGCATCTGAAGCTTTCTTT. It encodes CASSLARQGASEAFF. The V gene is TRBV5-1, the J gene TRBJ1-1; TRBD1 might be the D (5 bases). CDR3 length equals 15 residues. V gave up 0 bases and J gave up 6 bases, with 15 bases separating them. Germline CDR1 SGHRS, CDR2 YFSETQ.

The chain recombines TRBV4-1 with TRBJ2-7; 11 positions match TRBD2. This CDR3 spans 15 amino acids. Germline-derived CDR1 and CDR2 are MGHRA and YSYEKL. The ends lost 0 bases at V and 3 bases at J; junction bases unmatched: 1. The CDR3 spells CASSQETSGNYEQYF. Here the CDR3 DNA reads TGCGCCAGCAGCCAAGAGACTAGCGGGAACTACGAGCAGTACTTC.

The V gene is TRBV19, the J gene TRBJ2-1; maybe TRBD1 (7 bases). There are 15 residues in the CDR3. V lost 5 bases, J lost 2 bases, and 13 bases lay in between. Germline values: CDR1 LNHDA, CDR2 SQIVND (reference sequence). The CDR3 DNA reads as TGTGCCAGTAGTTTGGAGGGGGCTACCTACAATGAGCAGTTCTTC. Translating gives CASSLEGATYNEQFF.

This clone was observed once. V usage is TRBV5-4 and J usage is TRBJ2-5, with 10 bases identical to TRBD1. Germline CDR1 SGHNT, CDR2 YYREEE (reference sequence). The ends lost 4 bases at V and 4 bases at J; junction bases unmatched: 4. The CDR3 is made up of 14 amino acids. The CDR3 sequence is CASSIDRGRETQYF. CDR3 bases: TGTGCCAGCAGCATTGACAGGGGGCGAGAGACCCAGTACTTC.

In its sample, this clone was seen many times. V usage is TRBV4-1 and J usage is TRBJ1-1, with a weak D call TRBD1 (6 bases). This CDR3 has 13 amino acids. Trimming pared 6 bases from V and 2 bases from J, leaving 10 bases between. The germline CDR1 and CDR2 sequences are MGHRA and YSYEKL. CDR3 DNA: TGCGCCAGCAGGGCAGGGGTTAACACTGAAGCTTTCTTT. Translated, it gives CASRAGVNTEAFF.

This sequence joins TRBV2 and TRBJ2-1, with 12 bases fitting TRBD2. The ends lost 6 bases at V and 5 bases at J; junction bases unmatched: 5. Per germline, CDR1 SNHLY and CDR2 FYNNEI. The CDR3 length is 15 residues. In nucleotides, the CDR3 is TGTGCCAGCAGCCCTAGCGGGAGGGCCAACAATGAGCAGTTCTTC. It codes for CASSPSGRANNEQFF. Using reference TRBV2 and TRBJ2-1 for the parts outside the CDR3, the full variable domain is EPEVTQTPSHQVTQMGQEVILRCVPISNHLYFYWYRQILGQKVEFLVSFYNNEISEKSEIFDDQFSVERPDGSNFTLKIRSTKLEDSAMYFCASSPSGRANNEQFFGPGTRLTVL.

V and J are TRBV18 and TRBJ2-7; D possibly uses TRBD1 or TRBD2 (5 bases each). Per the germline V gene, CDR1 is KGHSH and CDR2 is LQKENI. This CDR3 has 14 amino acids. V gave up 0 bases and J gave up 7 bases, with 13 bases separating them. CDR3 bases: TGTGCCAGCTCACCACCTACGGGGACCTGGGAGCAGTACTTC. It is translated as CASSPPTGTWEQYF.

Regarding this clone: The sample holds other DNA sequences that translate to the same CDR3. The V call is TRBV5-1, the J call TRBJ1-5; tentatively, D is TRBD1 (5 bases). The CDR3 is 15 amino acids. The V gene lost 0 bases and the J gene lost 1 base, with 8 bases spanning the gap. In germline, CDR1 is SGHRS, CDR2 YFSETQ. The CDR3 DNA is TGCGCCAGCAGCTTGGGAGGGGCAAGCAATCAGCCCCAGCATTTT. This sequence encodes CASSLGGASNQPQHF. Full variable domain (outside the CDR3, taken from reference TRBV5-1 and TRBJ1-5): KAGVTQTPRYLIKTRGQQVTLSCSPISGHRSVSWYQQTPGQGLQFLFEYFSETQRNKGNFPGRFSGRQFSNSRSEMNVSTLELGDSALYLCASSLGGASNQPQHFGDGTRLSIL.

V gene TRBV5-8 combines with J gene TRBJ1-3; 8 bases map to TRBD1. The CDR3 extends over 16 amino acids. V lost 0 bases to trimming and J lost 3 bases; unmatched junction nucleotides: 5. Germline V gene lookup returns CDR1 SGHTS and CDR2 YDEGEE. This CDR3 reads CASSLGQGSGGNTIYF. The CDR3 nucleotides are TGTGCCAGCAGCTTGGGACAGGGGTCGGGTGGAAACACCATATATTTT. The whole variable domain, filled in from reference TRBV5-8 and TRBJ1-3, reads EAGVTQSPTHLIKTRGQQATLRCSPISGHTSVYWYQQALGLGLQFLLWYDEGEERNRGNFPPRFSGRQFPNYSSELNVNALELEDSALYLCASSLGQGSGGNTIYFGEGSWLTVV.

The rearrangement uses TRBV7-9 and TRBJ1-4; unclear D gene. The CDR3 contains 17 residues. V was shortened by 1 base and J by 7 bases, with 19 bases between the two germline ends. Germline loops: CDR1 SEHNR, CDR2 FQNEAQ (reference sequence). As DNA, the CDR3 is TGTGCCAGCAGCTTAGACTCCCCGGGCCTTCCAGGTGAAAAACTGTTTTTT. Its protein is CASSLDSPGLPGEKLFF. The full variable domain, completed using reference TRBV7-9 and TRBJ1-4, is DTGVSQNPRHKITKRGQNVTFRCDPISEHNRLYWYRQTLGQGPEFLTYFQNEAQLEKSRLLSDRFSAERPKGSFSTLEIQRTEQGDSAMYLCASSLDSPGLPGEKLFFGSGTQLSVL.

The chain employs TRBV6-1 and TRBJ2-1, with D uncertain. The germline gives CDR1 MNHNS, CDR2 SASEGT. The CDR3 length is 12 residues. Deletions cut 6 bases from V and 8 bases from J, with 11 bases between. The CDR3 is CASSRSFDEQFF. As DNA, the CDR3 is TGTGCCAGCAGCCGAAGCTTCGATGAGCAGTTCTTC.

The chain is built from TRBV25-1 and TRBJ2-1; maybe TRBD2 (5 bases). The CDR3 spans 15 residues. CDR1 and CDR2 from the germline V gene are MGHDK and SYGVNS. The germline V and J ends were trimmed by 2 bases and 5 bases, with 13 bases remaining between them. Written as DNA, the CDR3 is TGTGCCAGCAGTGAACTCCCCCGGGATCACAATGAGCAGTTCTTC. Protein: CASSELPRDHNEQFF.

A remark on this clone: At the DNA level, this CDR3 is encoded by other sequences in the same sample as well. The gene calls are TRBV5-1 and TRBJ2-3; 9 bases match TRBD2. V lost 0 bases and J lost 0; bases outside the gene matches: 2. There are 16 residues in the CDR3. Germline loops: CDR1 SGHRS, CDR2 YFSETQ. The chain's CDR3 is CASSLVGLASTDTQYF. The CDR3, as DNA: TGCGCCAGCAGCTTGGTAGGACTAGCGAGCACAGATACGCAGTATTTT.

The V and J genes are TRBV5-1 and TRBJ2-5; D possibly corresponds to TRBD1 (6 bases). CDR3 size: 15 residues. Germline loops: CDR1 SGHRS, CDR2 YFSETQ. Trimming took 0 bases from V and 1 from J, leaving 10 bases between them. The CDR3 sequence is CASSLAQGPQETQYF. The CDR3 coding sequence is TGCGCCAGCAGCTTGGCCCAGGGGCCCCAAGAGACCCAGTACTTC.

DNA for the CDR3: TGTGCCTGGAGTGTTGGGGGCAGTTACACCGGGGAGCTGTTTTTT. Translating gives CAWSVGGSYTGELFF. The rearrangement uses TRBV30 and TRBJ2-2, with D possibly matching TRBD1 (6 bases). V lost 0 bases and J 3 bases, leaving 11 bases between the germline ends. The CDR3 consists of 15 residues. CDR1 and CDR2 from the germline V gene are GTSNPN and SVGIG (reference sequence).

This clone showed up many times. Here the CDR3 DNA reads TGTGCCAGCAGTGCCCTCCCGGGCACCGGGGAGCTGTTTTTT. It specifies CASSALPGTGELFF. The rearrangement links TRBV6-4 to TRBJ2-2; D is unresolved. Germline V gene sequence: CDR1 MRHNA, CDR2 SNTAGT. The CDR3 length is 14 residues. V was clipped by 4 bases and J by 4 bases, with 10 bases between them.